A single sample gave rise to the 9 T cell receptor beta chains below, sequenced in a study of shared clonotypes between healthy human individuals. The assay was immunoSEQ multiplex PCR, and TCRdb's table has in-frame clones only and misses some. The table includes some 530,000 clones, over 70% detected once. Input material: PBMCs. The receptor set was obtained from a middle-aged woman in good health. Some clones in this sample may be carry-over from other donors' samples.

The rearrangement joins TRBV5-4 to TRBJ2-1; D may be TRBD2 (6 bases). CDR1 and CDR2 (germline): SGHNT, YYREEE (reference sequence). The CDR3 is 15 amino acids. The germline V and J ends were trimmed by 4 bases and 0 bases, with 11 bases remaining between them. CDR3 residues: CASSPTGDSYNEQFF. In DNA form, the CDR3 reads TGTGCCAGCAGCCCCACGGGGGACTCCTACAATGAGCAGTTCTTC.

This clone was seen more than once but under ten times. The chain combines TRBV5-4 with TRBJ1-1; weak D call: TRBD1 (5 bases). Germline-derived CDR1 and CDR2 are SGHNT and YYREEE (reference sequence). V was pared by 0 bases and J by 1 base, with 10 bases between. This CDR3 spans 15 amino acids. CDR3 in amino acids: CASSLEAGRNTEAFF. CDR3 sequence (DNA): TGTGCCAGCAGCTTGGAAGCAGGGAGGAACACTGAAGCTTTCTTT.

The chain combines TRBV18 with TRBJ1-3; 8 nucleotides line up with TRBD1. The germline V gene encodes CDR1 KGHSH and CDR2 LQKENI. V shed 3 bases and J 4 bases; nucleotides not matched to a gene: 5. CDR3 length equals 15 residues. For the CDR3, the DNA is TGTGCCAGCTCACCCGCGACAGGGGTGGGAAACACCATATATTTT. Protein: CASSPATGVGNTIYF.

This clone was detected a few times. This is likely an artifact of a read error, given a far larger clone one base away. The sample contains more than one DNA sequence encoding this CDR3. This rearrangement joins TRBV4-2 to TRBJ1-5; maybe TRBD1 (6 bases). CDR1 is LGHNA, CDR2 YNFKEQ, per germline. The CDR3 has 15 amino acids. In DNA, the CDR3 is TGTGCCAGCAGCCATAACGGGGAGGGTGGACAGCCCCAGCACTTT. Residues: CASSHNGEGGQPQHF.

This clone was recorded a few times. A clone one base away is much larger, so this may be a read error. Since the CDR3 does not end with the conserved phenylalanine or tryptophan, this likely comes from a read error. The chain combines TRBV7-9 with TRBJ1-2, with D possibly being TRBD1 (5 bases). CDR3 length: 13 amino acids. Germline V gene sequence: CDR1 SEHNR, CDR2 FQNEAQ (reference sequence). Trimming removed 6 bases at V and 1 base at J, with 9 bases between. For the CDR3, the DNA is TGTGCCAGCAGTTTCAGGGATAACTATGGCTACACCCTC. It codes for CASSFRDNYGYTL.

The chain uses TRBV18 and TRBJ2-5, with D unclear. Germline CDR1 reads KGHSH; CDR2 reads LQKENI. V was cut by 2 bases and J by 4 bases, with 8 bases left in between. The CDR3 totals 13 residues. CDR3 sequence: CASSPYESETQYF. Here the CDR3 DNA reads TGTGCCAGCTCACCATATGAATCAGAGACCCAGTACTTC.

The rearrangement links TRBV27 to TRBJ2-5; D is undetermined. This CDR3 spans 11 amino acids. CDR1 is MNHEY and CDR2 is SMNVEV in the germline V gene (reference sequence). Trimming left V 5 bases short and J 6 bases short, with 7 bases between. CDR3 DNA sequence: TGTGCCAGCAGTCTCCCCAAGACCCAGTACTTC. It codes for CASSLPKTQYF.

On this clone itself: Only one base separates this from a far larger clonotype, so it likely reflects a read error. J is TRBJ2-7 and V is TRBV28, with D perhaps matching TRBD1 or TRBD2 (5 bases each). The germline CDR1 and CDR2 sequences are MDHEN and SYDVKM. The CDR3 has 11 amino acids. CDR3 sequence reads: CASSRGYGQYF. CDR3 DNA: TGTGCCAGCAGCCGGGGCTACGGGCAGTACTTC.

With respect to this clone: One base separates it from a far larger clone, so it is likely a read error. Without the conserved terminal phenylalanine or tryptophan, this CDR3 likely stems from a read error. The V and J genes are TRBV4-3 and TRBJ2-3, with D uncertain. In germline, CDR1 is LGHNA, CDR2 YSLEER. The V end was cut by 1 base, the J end by 3 bases, with 11 bases between. CDR3 size: 15 residues. In DNA, the CDR3 is TGCGCCAGCAGCCAAGTCAACCACGGTACAGATACGCAGTATCTT. The encoded protein is CASSQVNHGTDTQYL.